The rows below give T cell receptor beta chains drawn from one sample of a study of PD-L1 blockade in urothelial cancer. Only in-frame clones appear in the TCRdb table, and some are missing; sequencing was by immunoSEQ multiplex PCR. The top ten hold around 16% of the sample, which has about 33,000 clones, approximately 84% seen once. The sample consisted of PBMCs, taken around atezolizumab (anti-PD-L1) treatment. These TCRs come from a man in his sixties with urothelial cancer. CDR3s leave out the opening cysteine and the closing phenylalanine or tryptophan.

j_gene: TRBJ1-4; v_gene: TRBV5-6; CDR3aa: ASSLNTGGEEKLF
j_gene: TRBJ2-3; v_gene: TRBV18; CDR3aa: ASSGRDGDTQY
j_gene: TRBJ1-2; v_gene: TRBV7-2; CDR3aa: ASSLYDSNYGYT
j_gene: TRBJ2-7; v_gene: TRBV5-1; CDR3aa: ASSPVGQGSSQY
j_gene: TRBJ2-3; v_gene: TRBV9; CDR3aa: ASSASGRGRGTDTQY
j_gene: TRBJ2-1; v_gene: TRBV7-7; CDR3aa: ASSRLQDYNEQF
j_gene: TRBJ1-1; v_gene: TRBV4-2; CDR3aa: ASSQQPLQQVNTEAF
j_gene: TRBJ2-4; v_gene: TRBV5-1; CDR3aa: ASSRTGSSGIQY
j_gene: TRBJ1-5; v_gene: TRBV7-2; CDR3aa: ASSRGSAQPQH
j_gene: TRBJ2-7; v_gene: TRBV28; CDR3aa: ASREATYEQY
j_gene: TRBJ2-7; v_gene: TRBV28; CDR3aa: ASSRQGLEGEQY
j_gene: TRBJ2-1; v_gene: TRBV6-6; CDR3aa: ASSYQSNEQF
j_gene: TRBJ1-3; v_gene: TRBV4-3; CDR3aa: ASSQGNRVGNTIY
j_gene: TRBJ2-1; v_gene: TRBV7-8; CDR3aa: ASSLISLEQF
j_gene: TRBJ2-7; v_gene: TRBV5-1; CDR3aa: ASSLRLQATGGLLHYEQY
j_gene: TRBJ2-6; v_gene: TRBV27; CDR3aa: ASSLNRISGANVLT
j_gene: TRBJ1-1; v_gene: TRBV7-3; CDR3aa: ASSSGLNTEAF
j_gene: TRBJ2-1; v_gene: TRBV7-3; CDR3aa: ASSLAGGYNEQF
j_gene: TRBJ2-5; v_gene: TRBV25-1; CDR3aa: ASGEGGRQETQY
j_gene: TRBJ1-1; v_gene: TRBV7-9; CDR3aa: ASSSERRVNTEAF
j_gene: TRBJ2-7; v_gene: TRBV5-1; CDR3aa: ASSSTGGTYEQY
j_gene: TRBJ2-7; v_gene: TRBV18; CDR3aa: ASSPPGTPYEQY
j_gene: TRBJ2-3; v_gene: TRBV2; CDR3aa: ASKGTSGRTSTDTQY
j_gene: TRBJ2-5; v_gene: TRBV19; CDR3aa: ASTTAPDATQY
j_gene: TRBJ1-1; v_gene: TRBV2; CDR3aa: ASRAGTENTEAF
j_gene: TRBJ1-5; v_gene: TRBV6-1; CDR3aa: ASRDRQGHQPQH
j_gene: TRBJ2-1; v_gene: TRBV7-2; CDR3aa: ASSLVGLENEQF
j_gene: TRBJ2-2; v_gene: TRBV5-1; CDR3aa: ASSLTSGDIAGELF
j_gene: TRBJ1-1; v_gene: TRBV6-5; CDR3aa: ASRRQGEGTEAF
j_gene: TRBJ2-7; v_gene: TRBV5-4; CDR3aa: ASSPRSGVSYEQY
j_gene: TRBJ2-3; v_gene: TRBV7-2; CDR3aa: ASSFRDRGFTDTQY
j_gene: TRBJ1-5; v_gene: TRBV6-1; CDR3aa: ASSAGMGNQPQH
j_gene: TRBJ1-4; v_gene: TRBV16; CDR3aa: ASSQGPPGQGSGEKLF
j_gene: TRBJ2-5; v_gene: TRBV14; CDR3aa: ASSPRWLAGVASKETQY
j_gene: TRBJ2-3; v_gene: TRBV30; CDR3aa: AWSVSGEMQY
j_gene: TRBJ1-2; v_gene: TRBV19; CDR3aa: ASTLRERTPGSVNYGYT
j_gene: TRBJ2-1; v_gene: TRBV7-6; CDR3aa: ASSLYGRGNEQF
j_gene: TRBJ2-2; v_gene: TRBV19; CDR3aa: ASSMGLASGNTGELF
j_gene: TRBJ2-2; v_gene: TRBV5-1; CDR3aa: ASSLIQGGTGELF
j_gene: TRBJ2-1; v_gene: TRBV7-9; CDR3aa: ASSSYPSGRLNEQF
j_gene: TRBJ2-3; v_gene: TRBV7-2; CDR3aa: ASSPNLQADTQY
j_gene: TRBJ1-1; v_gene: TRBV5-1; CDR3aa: ASSLRGRGTEAF
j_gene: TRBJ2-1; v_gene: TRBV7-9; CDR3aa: ASSSGTILNEQF
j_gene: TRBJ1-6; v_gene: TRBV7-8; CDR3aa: ASSSFRQEWSYNSPLH
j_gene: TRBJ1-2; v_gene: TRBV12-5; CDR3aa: ASGPWTGDYGYT
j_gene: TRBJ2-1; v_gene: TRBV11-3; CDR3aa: ASSSMLAGSYNEQF